This T cell receptor beta chain was captured by sequencing in a study of beta chain features in type 1 diabetes. Expressed TCRB transcripts got sequenced, as all isolated RNA was reverse transcribed. Using immunoSEQ multiplex PCR, the repertoire was profiled, and TCRdb retains in-frame clones only, with some absent. The sample holds 600,000 to 650,000 clones, around 16% seen once. This CDR3 is 12 amino acids long. Germline-derived CDR1 and CDR2 are SGHAT and FQDESV (reference sequence). J was trimmed by 5 bases and V by 2 bases; bases with no gene match: 0. This clonotype was sampled from a man aged 18 to 30 in good health. The J gene is TRBJ2-7, the V gene TRBV11-1, with 7 bases matching TRBD2. Material: naive CD4+ T cells from blood. CDR3 residues: CASSLSGDEQYF. CDR3 in DNA: TGTGCCAGCAGCTTAAGCGGGGACGAGCAGTACTTC.